This TCR beta chain comes out of a study of blood T cells in healthy people across ages. At least 6.5 million PBMCs were isolated per sample. Concerning this clonotype: The antigen is not known.

The use of a sample-barcoded 5' primer and a J-beta primer mix characterized a second PCR of 7 to 11 cycles. TCRdb re-derived calls from the 5' RACE reads in MiXCR, one entry per CDR3 protein. The table includes about 620,000 distinct CDR3 sequences, over 20% detected once. V was shortened by 6 bases and J by 5 bases, with 14 bases between the two germline ends. CDR1 and CDR2 from the germline V gene are SNHLY and FYNNEI. The CDR3 length is 15 residues. Study results and limitations: Relative to aged donors, long-lived donors carried more naive CD4+ cells and displayed higher diversity. Per million T cells, TCR beta diversity dropped about linearly as age rose. CMV status of donors was unknown, possibly confounding expanded clonotype changes.

The TCR sequence derives from a man in his sixties or seventies in good health. The chain has TRBV2 and TRBJ1-6; D call uncertain. Sample: blood. The CDR3 nucleotides read TGTGCCAGCAGAGTAAGAGGAAATAATAATTCACCCCTCCACTTT. It yields the protein CASRVRGNNNSPLHF.